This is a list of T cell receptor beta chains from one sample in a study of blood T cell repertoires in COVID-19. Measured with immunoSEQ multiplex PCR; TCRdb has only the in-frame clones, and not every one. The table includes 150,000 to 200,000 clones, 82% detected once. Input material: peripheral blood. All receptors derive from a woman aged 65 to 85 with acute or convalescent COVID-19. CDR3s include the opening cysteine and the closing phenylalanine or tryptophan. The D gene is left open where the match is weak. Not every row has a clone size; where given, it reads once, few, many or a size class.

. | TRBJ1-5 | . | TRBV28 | CASSLYRDTQPQHF | TGTGCCAGCAGTCTATACCGGGACACCCAGCCCCAGCATTTT
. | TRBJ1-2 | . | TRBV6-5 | CASSYSMRGSGYTF | TGTGCCAGCAGTTACTCGATGCGGGGATCTGGCTACACCTTC
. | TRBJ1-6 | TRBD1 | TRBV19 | CASRQGEVSPLHF | TGTGCCAGTAGACAGGGGGAAGTTTCACCCCTCCACTTT
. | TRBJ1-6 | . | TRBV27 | CASSLKAGARNSPLHF | TGTGCCAGCAGTTTAAAGGCAGGCGCACGTAATTCACCCCTCCACTTT
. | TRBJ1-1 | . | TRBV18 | CASSPIQADTEAFF | TGTGCCAGCTCACCTATACAGGCGGACACTGAAGCTTTCTTT
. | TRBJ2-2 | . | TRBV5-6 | CASSFGQTGELFF | TGTGCCAGCAGCTTCGGACAAACCGGGGAGCTGTTTTTT
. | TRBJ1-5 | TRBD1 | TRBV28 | CASRRLQTGLNQPQHF | TGTGCCAGCAGGCGTTTACAGACAGGGTTGAATCAGCCCCAGCATTTT
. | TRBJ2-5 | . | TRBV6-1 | CASSEMGARQETQYF | TGTGCCAGCAGTGAAATGGGGGCCCGACAAGAGACCCAGTACTTC
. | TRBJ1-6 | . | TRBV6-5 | CASRAFYNSPLHF | TGTGCCAGCAGGGCATTCTATAATTCACCCCTCCACTTT
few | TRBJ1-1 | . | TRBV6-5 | CASSYSTAVGGRRAFF | TGTGCCAGCAGTTACTCGACAGCTGTAGGGGGACGACGGGCTTTCTTT
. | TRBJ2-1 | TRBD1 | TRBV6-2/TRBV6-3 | CASSPDRVNEQFF | TGTGCCAGCAGCCCGGACAGGGTCAATGAGCAGTTCTTC
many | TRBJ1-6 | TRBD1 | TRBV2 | CASSERQGANSPLHF | TGTGCCAGCAGTGAAAGGCAGGGGGCGAATTCACCCCTCCACTTT
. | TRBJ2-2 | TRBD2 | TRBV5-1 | CASSRGLAGYTGELFF | TGCGCCAGCAGCCGAGGACTAGCGGGTTACACCGGGGAGCTGTTTTTT
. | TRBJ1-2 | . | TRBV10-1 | CASSPWKESYGYTF | TGCGCCAGCAGCCCCTGGAAGGAGTCCTATGGCTACACCTTC
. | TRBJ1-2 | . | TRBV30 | CAWSYQGTIRGHGYTF | TGTGCCTGGAGTTATCAAGGGACAATTCGAGGTCATGGCTACACCTTC
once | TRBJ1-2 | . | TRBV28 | CASSLWVNPGINGYTF | TGTGCCAGCAGTTTATGGGTGAATCCAGGTATTAATGGCTACACCTTC
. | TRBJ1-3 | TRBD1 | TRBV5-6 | CASSWGYRGATGNTIYF | TGTGCCAGCAGCTGGGGGTACAGGGGCGCAACTGGAAACACCATATATTTT
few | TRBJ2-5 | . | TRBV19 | CASSTWRDRQETQYF | TGTGCCAGTAGTACTTGGAGGGACCGGCAAGAGACCCAGTACTTC
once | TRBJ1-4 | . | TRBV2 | CASRAYRDSRAFNEKLFF | TGTGCCAGCAGGGCCTACCGGGACTCCAGGGCTTTTAATGAAAAACTGTTTTTT
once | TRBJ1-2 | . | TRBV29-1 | CSVEGTSYYGYTF | TGCAGCGTTGAAGGGACAAGCTACTATGGCTACACCTTC
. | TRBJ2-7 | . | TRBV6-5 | CASSRNQRDEQYF | TGTGCCAGCAGCAGAAACCAGAGGGACGAGCAGTACTTC
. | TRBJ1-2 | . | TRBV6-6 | CASRGGQQYGYTF | TGTGCCAGCAGAGGGGGTCAGCAGTATGGCTACACCTTC
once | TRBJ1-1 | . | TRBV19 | CASTQDPADTEAFF | TGTGCCAGTACCCAAGACCCCGCGGACACTGAAGCTTTCTTT
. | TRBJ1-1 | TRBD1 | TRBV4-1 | CASSRQGQNTEAFF | TGCGCCAGCAGCCGACAGGGACAGAACACTGAAGCTTTCTTT
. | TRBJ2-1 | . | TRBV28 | CASSFIGQGFAYNEQFF | TGTGCCAGCAGTTTCATCGGGCAGGGTTTCGCCTACAATGAGCAGTTCTTC
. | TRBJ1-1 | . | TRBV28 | CASSFQPSGSVEAFF | TGTGCCAGCAGTTTTCAGCCCTCGGGGAGTGTGGAAGCTTTCTTT
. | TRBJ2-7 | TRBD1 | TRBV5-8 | CASTDRGLFEQYF | TGTGCCAGCACGGACAGGGGGCTATTCGAGCAGTACTTC
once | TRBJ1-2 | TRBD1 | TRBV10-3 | CAISESTQAGHRGGYTF | TGTGCCATCAGTGAGTCAACGCAAGCCGGACACAGGGGTGGCTACACCTTC
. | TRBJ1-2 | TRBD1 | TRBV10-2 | CASSESTQGAYGYTF | TGCGCCAGCAGTGAGTCGACTCAGGGGGCCTATGGCTACACCTTC
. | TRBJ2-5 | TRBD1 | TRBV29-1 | CSVRWTGQETQYF | TGCAGCGTCAGATGGACAGGCCAAGAGACCCAGTACTTC
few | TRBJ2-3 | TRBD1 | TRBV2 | CASSEFIGTGQTQYF | TGTGCCAGCAGTGAATTCATTGGGACAGGGCAAACGCAGTATTTT
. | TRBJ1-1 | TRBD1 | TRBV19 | CASIWGQGYENTEAFF | TGTGCCAGTATCTGGGGACAGGGGTATGAGAACACTGAAGCTTTCTTT
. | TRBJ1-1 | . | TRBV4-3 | CASSQGGPRGVTEAFF | TGCGCCAGCAGCCAAGGTGGCCCCCGGGGGGTCACTGAAGCTTTCTTT
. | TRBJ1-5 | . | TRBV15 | CATSVRGPGQPQHF | TGTGCCACCAGTGTGAGAGGGCCGGGTCAGCCCCAGCATTTT
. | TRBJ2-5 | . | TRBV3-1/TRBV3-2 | CASSQLLGETQYF | TGTGCCAGCAGCCAGCTACTCGGGGAGACCCAGTACTTC
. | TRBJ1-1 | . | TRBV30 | CAWRDRQNTEAFF | TGTGCCTGGAGAGACCGACAGAACACTGAAGCTTTCTTT
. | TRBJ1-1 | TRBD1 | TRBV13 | CASSLGTGTEAFF | TGTGCCAGCAGCTTAGGGACAGGGACTGAAGCTTTCTTT
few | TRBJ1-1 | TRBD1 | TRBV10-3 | CAISEYVTGGSTEAFF | TGTGCCATCAGTGAGTACGTAACAGGGGGATCCACTGAAGCTTTCTTT
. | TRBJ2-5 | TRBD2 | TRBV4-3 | CASSQTSGGYQETQYF | TGCGCCAGCAGCCAAACTAGCGGGGGGTACCAAGAGACCCAGTACTTC
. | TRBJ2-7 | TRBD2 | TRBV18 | CASSRGYGAERDFYEQYF | TGTGCCAGCTCGCGAGGGTACGGGGCCGAGCGGGACTTCTACGAGCAGTACTTC
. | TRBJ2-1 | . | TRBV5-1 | CASSGPGIGYNEQFF | TGCGCCAGCTCCGGACCGGGGATAGGCTACAATGAGCAGTTCTTC
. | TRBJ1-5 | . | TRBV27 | CASSLGGSNQPQHF | TGTGCCAGCAGTTTGGGGGGGAGCAATCAGCCCCAGCATTTT
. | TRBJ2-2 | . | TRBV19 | CASIKAGGWELFF | TGTGCCAGTATTAAAGCGGGTGGTTGGGAGCTGTTTTTT
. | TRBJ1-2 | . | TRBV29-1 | CSVSWGARDTF | TGCAGCGTTAGTTGGGGCGCCCGGGACACCTTC
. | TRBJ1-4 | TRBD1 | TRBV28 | CASSLWAGGNEKLFF | TGTGCCAGCAGTTTATGGGCAGGGGGTAATGAAAAACTGTTTTTT